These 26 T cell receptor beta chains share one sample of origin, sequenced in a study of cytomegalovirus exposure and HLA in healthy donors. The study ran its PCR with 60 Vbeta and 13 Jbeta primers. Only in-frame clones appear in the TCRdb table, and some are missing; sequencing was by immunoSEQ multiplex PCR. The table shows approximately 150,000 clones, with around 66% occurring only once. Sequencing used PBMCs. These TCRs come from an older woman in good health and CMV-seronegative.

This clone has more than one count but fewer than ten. The CDR3 nucleotides read TGTGCCAGCAGCTTAACGGTGAACACTGAAGCTTTCTTT. Protein sequence: CASSLTVNTEAFF. The chain is built from TRBV7-8 and TRBJ1-1; no reliable D call. V lost 2 bases, J lost 0 bases, and 4 bases lay in between. The CDR3 runs 13 residues. Germline lookup yields CDR1 SGHVS and CDR2 FQNEAQ.

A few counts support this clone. CDR3 in amino acids: CASRLVLAVSYGYTF. The DNA of the CDR3 is TGTGCAAGTCGCTTAGTGCTTGCAGTATCCTATGGCTACACCTTC. V is TRBV12-2 and J is TRBJ1-2; the D call TRBD1 from the table was never checked on the DNA. TRBV12-2 is a listed pseudogene. The CDR3 spans 15 residues.

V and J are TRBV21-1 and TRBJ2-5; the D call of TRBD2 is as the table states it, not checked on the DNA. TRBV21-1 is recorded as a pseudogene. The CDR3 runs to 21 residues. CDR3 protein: CASSKGVRRPAGGGGQETQYF. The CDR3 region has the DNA TGTGCCAGCAGCAAAGGCGTTAGGCGGCCCGCGGGGGGGGGAGGCCAAGAGACCCAGTACTTC.

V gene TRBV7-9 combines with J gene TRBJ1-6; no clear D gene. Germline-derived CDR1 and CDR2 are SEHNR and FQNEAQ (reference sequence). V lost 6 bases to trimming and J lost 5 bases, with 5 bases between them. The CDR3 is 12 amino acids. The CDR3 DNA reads TGTGCCAGCAGTGTCGATAATTCACCCCTCCACTTT. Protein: CASSVDNSPLHF. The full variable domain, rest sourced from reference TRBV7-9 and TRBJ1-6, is DTGVSQNPRHKITKRGQNVTFRCDPISEHNRLYWYRQTLGQGPEFLTYFQNEAQLEKSRLLSDRFSAERPKGSFSTLEIQRTEQGDSAMYLCASSVDNSPLHFGNGTRLTVT.

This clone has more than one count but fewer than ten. The CDR3 DNA follows: TGTGCCAGCAGCGTAGATTCTACCACAGATACGCAGTATTTT. Protein product: CASSVDSTTDTQYF. The chain couples TRBV9 to TRBJ2-3; no clear D. The V and J ends lost 0 bases and 2 bases respectively, with 7 bases between them. Germline loops: CDR1 SGDLS, CDR2 YYNGEE. The CDR3 length is 14 residues.

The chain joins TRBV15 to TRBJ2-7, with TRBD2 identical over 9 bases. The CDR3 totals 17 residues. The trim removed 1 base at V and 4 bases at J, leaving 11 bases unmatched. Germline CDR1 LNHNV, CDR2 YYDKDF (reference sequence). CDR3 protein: CATSRGAGGLSPYEQYF. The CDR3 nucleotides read TGTGCCACCAGCAGAGGAGCGGGGGGCCTATCCCCTTACGAGCAGTACTTC.

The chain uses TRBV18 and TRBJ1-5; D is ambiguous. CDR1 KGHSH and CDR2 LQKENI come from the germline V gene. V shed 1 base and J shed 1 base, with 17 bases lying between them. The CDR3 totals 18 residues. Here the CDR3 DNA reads TGTGCCAGCTCACCACGTCAGTCAGGTTTAGGAAGCAATCAGCCCCAGCATTTT. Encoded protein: CASSPRQSGLGSNQPQHF.

The CDR3 nucleotides are TGCGCCAGCATTGCTAGCGGGAGCACAGATACGCAGTATTTT. It codes for CASIASGSTDTQYF. The chain recombines TRBV10-1 with TRBJ2-3; TRBD2 matches at 8 bases. V shed 7 bases and J 0 bases; nucleotides not matched to a gene: 3. CDR1 WNHNN and CDR2 SYGVQD come from the germline V gene (reference sequence). The CDR3 runs 14 residues.

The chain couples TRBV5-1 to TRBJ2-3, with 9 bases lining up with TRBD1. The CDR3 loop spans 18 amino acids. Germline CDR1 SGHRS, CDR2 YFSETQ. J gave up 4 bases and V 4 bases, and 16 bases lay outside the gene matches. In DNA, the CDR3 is TGCGCCAGCAGCCCGAGGGGGAACCGGGACAGGGATTCAGATACGCAGTATTTT. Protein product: CASSPRGNRDRDSDTQYF.

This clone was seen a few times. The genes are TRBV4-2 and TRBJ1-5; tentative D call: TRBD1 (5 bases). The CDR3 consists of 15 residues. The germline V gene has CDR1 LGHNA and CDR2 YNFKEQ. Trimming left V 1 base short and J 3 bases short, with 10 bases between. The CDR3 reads CASSQGRGDNQPQHF. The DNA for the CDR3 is TGTGCCAGCAGCCAAGGACGGGGGGACAATCAGCCCCAGCATTTT.

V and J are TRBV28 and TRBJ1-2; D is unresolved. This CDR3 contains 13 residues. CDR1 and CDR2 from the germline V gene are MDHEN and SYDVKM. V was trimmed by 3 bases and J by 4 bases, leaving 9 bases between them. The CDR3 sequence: CASSFSPLYGYTF. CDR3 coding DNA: TGTGCCAGCAGTTTTAGTCCCCTCTATGGCTACACCTTC.

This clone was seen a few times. The CDR3 DNA follows: TGCGCCAGCAGCCCCGGATTAGCTGCGGATACGCAGTATTTT. Translating gives CASSPGLAADTQYF. V gene TRBV5-1 combines with J gene TRBJ2-3, with D uncertain. The V gene lost 4 bases and the J gene lost 6 bases, with 15 bases spanning the gap. This CDR3 spans 14 amino acids. CDR1 is SGHRS and CDR2 is YFSETQ in the germline V gene.

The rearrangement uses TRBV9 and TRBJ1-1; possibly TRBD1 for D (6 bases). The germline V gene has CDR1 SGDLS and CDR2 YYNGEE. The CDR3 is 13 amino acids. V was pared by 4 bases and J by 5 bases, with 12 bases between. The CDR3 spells CASSIVDRTEAFF. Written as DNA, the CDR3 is TGTGCCAGCAGCATAGTGGACAGAACTGAAGCTTTCTTT. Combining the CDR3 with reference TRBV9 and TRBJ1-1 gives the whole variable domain DSGVTQTPKHLITATGQRVTLRCSPRSGDLSVYWYQQSLDQGLQFLIQYYNGEERAKGNILERFSAQQFPDLHSELNLSSLELGDSALYFCASSIVDRTEAFFGQGTRLTVV.

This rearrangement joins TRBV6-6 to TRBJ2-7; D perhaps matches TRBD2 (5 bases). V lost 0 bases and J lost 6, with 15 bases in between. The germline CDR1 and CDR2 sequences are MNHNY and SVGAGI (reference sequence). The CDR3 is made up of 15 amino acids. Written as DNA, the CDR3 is TGTGCCAGCAGTTACTCGAGGGCGGGTTCCGGCGAGCAGTACTTC. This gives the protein CASSYSRAGSGEQYF.

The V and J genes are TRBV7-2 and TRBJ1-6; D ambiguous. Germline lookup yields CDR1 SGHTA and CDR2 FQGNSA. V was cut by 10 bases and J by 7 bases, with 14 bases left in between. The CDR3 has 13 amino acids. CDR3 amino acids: CATSTGVNSPLHF. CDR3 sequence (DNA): TGTGCCACCAGTACCGGGGTAAATTCACCCCTCCACTTT.

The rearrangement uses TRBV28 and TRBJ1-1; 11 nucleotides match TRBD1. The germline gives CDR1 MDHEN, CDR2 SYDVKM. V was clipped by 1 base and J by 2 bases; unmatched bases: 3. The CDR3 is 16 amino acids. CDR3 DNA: TGTGCCAGCAGTTTATACGGGACAGGGGGTAACACTGAAGCTTTCTTT. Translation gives CASSLYGTGGNTEAFF.

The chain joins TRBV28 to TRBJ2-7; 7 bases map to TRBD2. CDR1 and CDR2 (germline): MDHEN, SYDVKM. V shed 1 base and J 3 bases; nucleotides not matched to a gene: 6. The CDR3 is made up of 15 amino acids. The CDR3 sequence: CASSLFGGMGYEQYF. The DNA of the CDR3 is TGTGCCAGCAGTTTATTCGGGGGGATGGGCTACGAGCAGTACTTC.

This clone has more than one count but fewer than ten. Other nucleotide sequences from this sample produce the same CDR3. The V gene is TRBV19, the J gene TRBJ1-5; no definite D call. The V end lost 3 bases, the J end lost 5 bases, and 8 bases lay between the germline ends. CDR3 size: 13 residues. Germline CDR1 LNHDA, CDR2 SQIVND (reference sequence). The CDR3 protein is CASSISVDQPQHF. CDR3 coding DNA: TGTGCCAGTAGTATTTCAGTTGATCAGCCCCAGCATTTT.

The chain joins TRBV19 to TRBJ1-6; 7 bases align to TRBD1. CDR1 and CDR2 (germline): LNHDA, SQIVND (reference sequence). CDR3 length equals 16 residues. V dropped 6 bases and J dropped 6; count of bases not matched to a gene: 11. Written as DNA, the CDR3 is TGTGCCAGTAGAGATCTAAGGACAGGAGTTAATTCACCCCTCCACTTT. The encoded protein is CASRDLRTGVNSPLHF.

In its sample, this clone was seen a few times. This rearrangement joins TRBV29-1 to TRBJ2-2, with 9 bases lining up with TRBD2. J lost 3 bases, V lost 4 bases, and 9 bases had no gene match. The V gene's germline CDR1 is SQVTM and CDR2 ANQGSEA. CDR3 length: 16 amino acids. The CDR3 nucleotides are TGCAGCGTTGGGTCTGTAGCGGGAGTCGACACCGGGGAGCTGTTTTTT. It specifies CSVGSVAGVDTGELFF.

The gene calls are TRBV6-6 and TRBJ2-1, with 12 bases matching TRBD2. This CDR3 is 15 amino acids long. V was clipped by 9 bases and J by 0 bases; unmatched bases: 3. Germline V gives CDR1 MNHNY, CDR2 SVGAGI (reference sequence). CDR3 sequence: CASTSGGLSYNEQFF. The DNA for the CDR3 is TGTGCCAGTACTAGCGGGGGGCTCTCCTACAATGAGCAGTTCTTC.

CDR3 nucleotides: TGTGCCAGCAGTTCGATGCGGGGAGCTTTCTTT. This encodes CASSSMRGAFF. This sequence joins TRBV28 and TRBJ1-1, with D uncertain. The CDR3 covers 11 residues. From germline, CDR1 is MDHEN and CDR2 SYDVKM. The V end was cut by 4 bases, the J end by 10 bases, with 10 bases between.

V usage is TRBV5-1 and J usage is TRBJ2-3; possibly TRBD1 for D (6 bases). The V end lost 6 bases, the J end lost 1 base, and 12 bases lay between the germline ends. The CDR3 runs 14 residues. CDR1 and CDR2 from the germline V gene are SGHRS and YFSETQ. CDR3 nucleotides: TGCGCCAGCACCTCCGCAGGGGGCACAGATACGCAGTATTTT. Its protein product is CASTSAGGTDTQYF.

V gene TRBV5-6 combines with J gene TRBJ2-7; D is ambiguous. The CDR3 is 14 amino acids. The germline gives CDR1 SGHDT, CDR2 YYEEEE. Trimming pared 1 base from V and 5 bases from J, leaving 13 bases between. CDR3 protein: CASSLTTPEDEQYF. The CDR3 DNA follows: TGTGCCAGCAGCTTGACTACCCCTGAGGACGAGCAGTACTTC.

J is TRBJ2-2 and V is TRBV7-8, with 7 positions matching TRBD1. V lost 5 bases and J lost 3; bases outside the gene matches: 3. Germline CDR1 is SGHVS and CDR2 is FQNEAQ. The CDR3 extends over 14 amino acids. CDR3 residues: CASSRQGDTGELFF. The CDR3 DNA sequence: TGTGCCAGCAGCCGACAGGGAGACACCGGGGAGCTGTTTTTT.

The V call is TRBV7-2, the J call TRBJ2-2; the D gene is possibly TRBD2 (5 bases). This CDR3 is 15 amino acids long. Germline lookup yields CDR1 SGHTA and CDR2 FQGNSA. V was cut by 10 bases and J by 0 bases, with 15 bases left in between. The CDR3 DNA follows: TGTGCCACCTCCACGGACTCTTCGAACACCGGGGAGCTGTTTTTT. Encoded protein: CATSTDSSNTGELFF. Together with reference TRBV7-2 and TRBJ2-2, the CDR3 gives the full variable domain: GAGVSQSPSNKVTEKGKDVELRCDPISGHTALYWYRQSLGQGLEFLIYFQGNSAPDKSGLPSDRFSAERTGGSVSTLTIQRTQQEDSAVYLCATSTDSSNTGELFFGEGSRLTVL.